This T cell receptor beta chain was captured in a study of blood T cell repertoires in COVID-19. Study context: Specimens from acute and convalescent COVID-19 originated in the United States, Italy and Spain.

Produced via immunoSEQ multiplex PCR; TCRdb's table is partial and in-frame only. Here the sample spans under 150,000 clones, 70% to 80% being singletons. V shed 5 bases and J shed 1 base, with 14 bases lying between them. The germline CDR1 and CDR2 sequences are MDHEN and SYDVKM. The CDR3 runs 15 residues. V gene TRBV28 combines with J gene TRBJ1-1; D is ambiguous. Sequencing input: peripheral blood. The TCR was taken from a human donor in a cohort sampled during active COVID-19. The CDR3, as DNA: TGTGCCAGCAGTCCACCCCGGGGATCGAACACTGAAGCTTTCTTT. The encoded protein is CASSPPRGSNTEAFF.